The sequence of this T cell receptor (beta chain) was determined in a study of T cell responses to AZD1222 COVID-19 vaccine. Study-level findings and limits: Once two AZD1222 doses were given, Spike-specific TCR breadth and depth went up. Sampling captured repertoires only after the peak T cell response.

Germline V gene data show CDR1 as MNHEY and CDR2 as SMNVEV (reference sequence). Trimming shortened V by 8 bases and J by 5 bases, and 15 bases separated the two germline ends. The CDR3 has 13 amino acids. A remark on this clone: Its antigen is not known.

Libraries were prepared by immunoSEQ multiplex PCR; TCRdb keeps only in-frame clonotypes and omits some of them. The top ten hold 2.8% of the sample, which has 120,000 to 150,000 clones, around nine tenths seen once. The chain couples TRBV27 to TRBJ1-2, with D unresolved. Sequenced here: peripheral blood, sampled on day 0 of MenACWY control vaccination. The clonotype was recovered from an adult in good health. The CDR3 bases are TGTGCCAGCCAACCGGCGGGCGGGTATGGCTACACCTTC. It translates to CASQPAGGYGYTF.